These 21 T cell receptor beta chains share one sample of origin, sequenced in a study of shared T cell receptors in the human thymus. Assay used: immunoSEQ multiplex PCR; TCRdb lists only in-frame clones, some missing. Of roughly 500,000 clones listed, 75% to 85% are singletons. The same sample was also studied in work on human thymus T cells.

The sequencing input was thymocytes. These TCRs come from a boy younger than two with a congenital heart defect.

The chain employs TRBV6-5 and TRBJ2-3; 7 bases agree with TRBD1. The J segment lost 1 base and the V segment lost 5 bases, leaving 6 bases of the junction unmatched. The CDR3 is 15 amino acids. Per the germline V gene, CDR1 is MNHEY and CDR2 is SVGAGI. As DNA, the CDR3 is TGTGCCAGCAGTCCCAGGACAGGAGGCACAGATACGCAGTATTTT. Encoded protein: CASSPRTGGTDTQYF.

This clone was observed a few times. The gene calls are TRBV5-4 and TRBJ2-7, with 9 bases matching TRBD1. The junction had 7 bases not matched to a gene; V was cut back by 2 bases and J by 1 base. This CDR3 region has 16 residues. The germline V gene has CDR1 SGHNT and CDR2 YYREEE (reference sequence). The CDR3 sequence is CASSLARTGDSYEQYF. The CDR3 nucleotides read TGTGCCAGCAGCTTAGCGAGGACAGGGGATTCCTACGAGCAGTACTTC.

This clone was detected only a few times. The chain links TRBV25-1 to TRBJ2-7, with a possible D match to TRBD2 (6 bases). Germline CDR1 is MGHDK and CDR2 is SYGVNS. CDR3 length equals 15 residues. The germline V and J ends were trimmed by 4 bases and 0 bases, with 13 bases remaining between them. CDR3 protein: CASSVAGRSSYEQYF. In DNA form, the CDR3 reads TGTGCCAGCAGTGTGGCAGGGAGGAGCTCCTACGAGCAGTACTTC.

The chain combines TRBV5-1 with TRBJ2-2, with 9 nucleotides matching TRBD1. V lost 7 bases and J lost 5; bases outside the gene matches: 9. Germline CDR1 is SGHRS and CDR2 is YFSETQ. The CDR3 is made up of 15 amino acids. The CDR3 is CASQRNRGRTGELFF. CDR3 coding DNA: TGCGCCAGCCAGAGGAACAGGGGGCGGACCGGGGAGCTGTTTTTT.

The chain combines TRBV14 with TRBJ2-7; D is perhaps TRBD2 (6 bases). The germline CDR1 and CDR2 sequences are SGHDN and FVKESK. There are 18 residues in the CDR3. V was trimmed by 3 bases and J by 0 bases, leaving 21 bases between them. The CDR3 region is CASSHYGGQAWSSYEQYF. DNA of the CDR3: TGTGCCAGCAGCCACTATGGAGGGCAAGCATGGAGCTCCTACGAGCAGTACTTC.

The rearrangement uses TRBV27 and TRBJ2-1; 10 bases are shared with TRBD2. The ends lost 6 bases at V and 5 bases at J; junction bases unmatched: 7. CDR1 is MNHEY, CDR2 SMNVEV, per germline (reference sequence). This CDR3 has 15 amino acids. The CDR3 bases are TGTGCCAGCAGGGTTAGCGGGAGGCCAAACAATGAGCAGTTCTTC. Translating gives CASRVSGRPNNEQFF.

The chain couples TRBV11-2 to TRBJ2-3; 12 positions match TRBD2. V lost 5 bases and J lost 6; bases outside the gene matches: 15. Looked up from germline, CDR1 is SGHAT and CDR2 is FQNNGV. The CDR3 is made up of 18 amino acids. CDR3 loop: CASSPAGTSGWGKDTQYF. DNA for the CDR3: TGTGCCAGCAGCCCCGCTGGGACTAGCGGGTGGGGAAAGGATACGCAGTATTTT.

The V call is TRBV19, the J call TRBJ1-1, with D uncertain. CDR3 length: 12 residues. V was clipped by 10 bases and J by 1 base, with 10 bases between them. Germline CDR1 LNHDA, CDR2 SQIVND (reference sequence). The CDR3 loop reads CATRGENTEAFF. CDR3 bases: TGTGCCACCCGAGGAGAGAACACTGAAGCTTTCTTT.

Only a few counts were recorded for this clone. V gene TRBV4-2 combines with J gene TRBJ2-3, with 13 bases fitting TRBD2. With 2 bases clipped from V and 1 base from J, the junction kept 21 bases outside the gene matches. The CDR3 length is 23 residues. Germline CDR1 reads LGHNA; CDR2 reads YNFKEQ. This CDR3 is CASSQSSQMHGTSGNVGTDTQYF. DNA for the CDR3: TGTGCCAGCAGCCAATCCAGCCAAATGCACGGGACTAGCGGGAATGTCGGCACAGATACGCAGTATTTT.

This chain joins TRBV15 and TRBJ1-2, with a possible D match to TRBD1 (5 bases). This CDR3 has 14 amino acids. V lost 0 bases and J lost 8, with 13 bases in between. Germline lookup yields CDR1 LNHNV and CDR2 YYDKDF (reference sequence). Here the CDR3 reads CATSRDRRGGGYTF. The CDR3 DNA is TGTGCCACCAGCAGAGATCGCCGCGGGGGGGGCTACACCTTC.

This clone was found once. V is TRBV14 and J is TRBJ2-7, with 7 positions matching TRBD2. V lost 0 bases to trimming and J lost 6 bases; unmatched junction nucleotides: 11. CDR1 is SGHDN, CDR2 FVKESK, per germline. The CDR3 length is 16 residues. The CDR3 is CASSQDRASGLFEQYF. Written as DNA, the CDR3 is TGTGCCAGCAGCCAAGATCGGGCTAGCGGCCTGTTCGAGCAGTACTTC.

The chain recombines TRBV30 with TRBJ2-4; 7 positions match TRBD1. The CDR3 sequence is 16 residues long. Germline trimming cut 4 bases from V and 6 bases from J; bases unmatched to any gene: 15. The germline V gene has CDR1 GTSNPN and CDR2 SVGIG (reference sequence). The DNA of the CDR3 is TGTGCCTGGACCCTGACAGGGCCCCACGAGAGAAACATTCAGTACTTC. Translated, it gives CAWTLTGPHERNIQYF.

The chain recombines TRBV6-6 with TRBJ1-2; 10 positions match TRBD1. Trimming removed 5 bases from V and 4 bases from J; junction bases left unmatched: 7. The V gene's germline CDR1 is MNHNY and CDR2 SVGAGI (reference sequence). The CDR3 has 15 residues. The CDR3 coding sequence is TGTGCCAGCAGTAATGACAGGGGGCGCTTCTATGGCTACACCTTC. It codes for CASSNDRGRFYGYTF.

The J gene is TRBJ2-1, the V gene TRBV4-3, with 9 bases that match TRBD2. The J segment lost 9 bases and the V segment lost 0 bases, leaving 3 bases of the junction unmatched. CDR3 size: 14 residues. Per germline, CDR1 LGHNA and CDR2 YSLEER. The CDR3 loop reads CASSQDGAGGEQFF. The CDR3 DNA sequence: TGCGCCAGCAGCCAAGACGGAGCGGGAGGTGAGCAGTTCTTC.

The chain links TRBV19 to TRBJ2-7; the match to TRBD1 covers 10 bases. Germline V gene sequence: CDR1 LNHDA, CDR2 SQIVND (reference sequence). CDR3 length equals 15 residues. V trimming: 5 bases; J trimming: 0 bases; junction bases outside the gene matches: 4. CDR3 sequence: CASSFRTGGSYEQYF. Here the CDR3 DNA reads TGTGCCAGTAGTTTCCGGACAGGGGGCTCCTACGAGCAGTACTTC.

This chain uses TRBV19 with TRBJ2-3; TRBD2 matches at 7 bases. J was trimmed by 6 bases and V by 8 bases; bases with no gene match: 8. The CDR3 is 13 residues long. Germline lookup yields CDR1 LNHDA and CDR2 SQIVND (reference sequence). DNA of the CDR3: TGTGCCAGTGGGGGGGAGGGCCGCGATACGCAGTATTTT. Protein: CASGGEGRDTQYF.

The V call is TRBV5-5, the J call TRBJ2-3, with D perhaps TRBD1 (5 bases). This CDR3 spans 12 amino acids. Germline CDR1 reads SGHKS; CDR2 reads YYEKEE (reference sequence). V was shortened by 1 base and J by 14 bases, with 14 bases between the two germline ends. The CDR3 region is CASSLNSRVAYF. The CDR3, as DNA: TGTGCCAGCAGCTTGAATTCCAGGGTGGCGTATTTT.

The chain uses TRBV7-9 and TRBJ2-1; weak D call: TRBD2 (5 bases). The germline gives CDR1 SEHNR, CDR2 FQNEAQ (reference sequence). The CDR3 runs to 17 residues. The V end was cut by 5 bases, the J end by 5 bases, with 22 bases between. The DNA of the CDR3 is TGTGCCAGCAGCCCCCCCACCAGCGGATCTACGGACAATGAGCAGTTCTTC. As protein: CASSPPTSGSTDNEQFF.

V usage is TRBV4-1 and J usage is TRBJ2-7; TRBD2 matches 11 bases. Germline values: CDR1 MGHRA, CDR2 YSYEKL. There are 16 residues in the CDR3. Losses at the gene ends were 6 bases for V and 2 bases for J; bases not matched to a gene: 9. In DNA form, the CDR3 reads TGCGCCAGCAGGCCTAGGACTAGCGGGCCCACCTACGAGCAGTACTTC. Translating gives CASRPRTSGPTYEQYF.

J is TRBJ2-1 and V is TRBV6-6; no firm D call. CDR1 is MNHNY and CDR2 is SVGAGI in the germline V gene (reference sequence). This CDR3 has 11 amino acids. V was shortened by 7 bases and J by 6 bases, with 7 bases between the two germline ends. The CDR3, as DNA: TGTGCCAGCACCAACATCAATGAGCAGTTCTTC. As protein: CASTNINEQFF.

The V and J genes are TRBV28 and TRBJ2-4, with 7 bases identical to TRBD1. V dropped 2 bases and J dropped 0; count of bases not matched to a gene: 4. CDR1 MDHEN and CDR2 SYDVKM come from the germline V gene. The CDR3 has 16 amino acids. The CDR3 region has the DNA TGTGCCAGCAGTTTACTGGGACAGCAAGCCAAAAACATTCAGTACTTC. Its protein product is CASSLLGQQAKNIQYF.